This TCR beta chain was identified in a study of identical twins. MiXCR, run by TCRdb on the 5' RACE reads, gives a single entry per CDR3 protein. The sample lists around 240,000 distinct CDR3 sequences; under 12% were seen once. The CDR3 is 12 residues long. V was clipped by 3 bases and J by 9 bases, with 9 bases between them. Germline V gives CDR1 SGHNT, CDR2 YENEEA. Of note for this clonotype: A read error may explain this, as a much larger clone is one base away.

The chain is built from TRBV11-3 and TRBJ2-1, with D tentatively TRBD1 (5 bases). The TCR sequence derives from a man aged 50 or older in good health. Sequenced sample: memory T cells sorted from blood. The chain's CDR3 is CASSFTGSEQFF. In DNA, the CDR3 is TGTGCCAGCAGCTTTACAGGCAGTGAGCAGTTCTTC. Supplemented by reference TRBV11-3 and TRBJ2-1, the full variable domain reads EAGVVQSPRYKIIEKKQPVAFWCNPISGHNTLYWYLQNLGQGPELLIRYENEEAVDDSQLPKDRFSAERLKGVDSTLKIQPAELGDSAVYLCASSFTGSEQFFGPGTRLTVL.